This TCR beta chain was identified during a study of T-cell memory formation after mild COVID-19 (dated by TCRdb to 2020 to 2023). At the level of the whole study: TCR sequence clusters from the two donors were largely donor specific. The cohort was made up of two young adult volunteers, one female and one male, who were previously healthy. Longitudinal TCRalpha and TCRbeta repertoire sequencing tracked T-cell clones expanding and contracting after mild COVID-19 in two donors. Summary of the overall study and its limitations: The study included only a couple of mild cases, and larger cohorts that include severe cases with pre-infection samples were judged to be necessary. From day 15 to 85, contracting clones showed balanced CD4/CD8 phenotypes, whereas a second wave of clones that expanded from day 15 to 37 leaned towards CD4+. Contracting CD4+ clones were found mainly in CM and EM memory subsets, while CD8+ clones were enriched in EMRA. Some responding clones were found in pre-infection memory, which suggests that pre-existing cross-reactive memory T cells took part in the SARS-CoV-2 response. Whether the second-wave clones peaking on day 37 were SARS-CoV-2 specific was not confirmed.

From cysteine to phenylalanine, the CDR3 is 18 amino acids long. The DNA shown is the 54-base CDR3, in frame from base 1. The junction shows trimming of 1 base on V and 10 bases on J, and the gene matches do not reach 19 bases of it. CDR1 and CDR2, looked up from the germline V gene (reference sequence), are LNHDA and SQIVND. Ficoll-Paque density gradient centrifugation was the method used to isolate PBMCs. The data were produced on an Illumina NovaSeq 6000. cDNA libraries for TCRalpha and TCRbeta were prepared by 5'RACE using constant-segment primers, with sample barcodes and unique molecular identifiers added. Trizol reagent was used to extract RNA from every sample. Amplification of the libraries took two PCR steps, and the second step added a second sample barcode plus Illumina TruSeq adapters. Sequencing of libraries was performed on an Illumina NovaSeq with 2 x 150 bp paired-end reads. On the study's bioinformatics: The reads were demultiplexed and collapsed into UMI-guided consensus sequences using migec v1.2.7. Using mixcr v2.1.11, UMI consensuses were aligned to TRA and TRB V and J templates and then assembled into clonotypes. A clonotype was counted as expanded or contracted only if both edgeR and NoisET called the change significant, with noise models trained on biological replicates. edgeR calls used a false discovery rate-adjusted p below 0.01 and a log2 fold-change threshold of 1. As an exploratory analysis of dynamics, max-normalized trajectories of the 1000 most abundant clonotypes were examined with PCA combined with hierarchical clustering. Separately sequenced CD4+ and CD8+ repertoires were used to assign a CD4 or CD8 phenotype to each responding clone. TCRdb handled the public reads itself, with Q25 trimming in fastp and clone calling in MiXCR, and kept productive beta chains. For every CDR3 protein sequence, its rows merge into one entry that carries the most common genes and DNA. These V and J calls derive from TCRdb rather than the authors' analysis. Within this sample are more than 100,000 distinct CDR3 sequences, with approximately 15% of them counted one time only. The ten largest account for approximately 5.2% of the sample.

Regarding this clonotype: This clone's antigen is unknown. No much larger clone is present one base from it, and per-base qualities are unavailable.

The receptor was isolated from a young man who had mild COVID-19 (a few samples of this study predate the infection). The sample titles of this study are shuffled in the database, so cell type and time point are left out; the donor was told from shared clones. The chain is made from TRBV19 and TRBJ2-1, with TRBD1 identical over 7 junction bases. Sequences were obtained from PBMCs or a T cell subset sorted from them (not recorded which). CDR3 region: CASSIGPALRQGPREQFF. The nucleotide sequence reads TGTGCCAGTAGTATAGGCCCCGCTCTAAGACAGGGACCCAGGGAGCAGTTCTTC.